Presented here are 25 T cell receptor beta chains from one specimen sequenced in a study of control samples from healthy donors and cancer patients. Generated by immunoSEQ multiplex PCR, the TCRdb table keeps only in-frame clones and is missing some. Of 150,000 or so clones listed, 80% to 90% are singletons. The material sequenced was blood. The receptors were gathered from a young man in good health.

This clone was counted between two and nine times. The rearrangement links TRBV13 to TRBJ1-6; 7 bases are a match to TRBD1. Germline loops: CDR1 PRHDT, CDR2 FYEKMQ (reference sequence). J gave up 8 bases and V 3 bases, and 4 bases lay outside the gene matches. This CDR3 has 14 residues. CDR3 bases: TGTGCCAGCAGCTTGGTAGGGACAGATTCACCCCTCCACTTT. Its translation: CASSLVGTDSPLHF.

V gene TRBV9 combines with J gene TRBJ1-4; D not resolved. This CDR3 is 14 amino acids long. Trimming took off 4 bases at V and 10 bases at J, with 17 bases between the two ends. Germline loops: CDR1 SGDLS, CDR2 YYNGEE. The CDR3 DNA is TGTGCCAGCAGCCCCACGTCAGGTGCGGGAAAACTGTTTTTT. Its translation is CASSPTSGAGKLFF. Using reference TRBV9 and TRBJ1-4 for the parts outside the CDR3, the full variable domain is DSGVTQTPKHLITATGQRVTLRCSPRSGDLSVYWYQQSLDQGLQFLIQYYNGEERAKGNILERFSAQQFPDLHSELNLSSLELGDSALYFCASSPTSGAGKLFFGSGTQLSVL.

This chain uses TRBV19 with TRBJ1-5, with D possibly TRBD1 on 5 matching bases. This CDR3 contains 15 residues. Deletions cut 7 bases from V and 0 bases from J, with 13 bases between. Germline V gene sequence: CDR1 LNHDA, CDR2 SQIVND (reference sequence). CDR3 DNA: TGTGCCAGTATTAGGGACGGTGATAGCAATCAGCCCCAGCATTTT. It is translated as CASIRDGDSNQPQHF.

The chain recombines TRBV12-3 or TRBV12-4 with TRBJ1-1; D is undetermined. With 10 bases removed from V and 1 base from J, the gap between germline ends came to 10 bases. The CDR3 loop spans 12 amino acids. CDR3 DNA: TGTGCCACCCACTGGGCGAACACTGAAGCTTTCTTT. Its protein is CATHWANTEAFF.

The rearrangement joins TRBV7-2 to TRBJ2-4, with unresolved D. Between the trimmed V and J ends, which lost 6 bases and 11 bases, there was a span of 11 bases. This CDR3 contains 11 residues. The germline V gene encodes CDR1 SGHTA and CDR2 FQGNSA. CDR3: CASSFSGVQYF. The CDR3 bases are TGTGCCAGCAGTTTTAGTGGGGTTCAGTACTTC. Filled out from reference TRBV7-2 and TRBJ2-4, the complete variable domain reads GAGVSQSPSNKVTEKGKDVELRCDPISGHTALYWYRQSLGQGLEFLIYFQGNSAPDKSGLPSDRFSAERTGGSVSTLTIQRTQQEDSAVYLCASSFSGVQYFGAGTRLSVL.

The rearrangement uses TRBV28 and TRBJ2-1; D is unresolved. V gave up 7 bases and J gave up 2 bases, with 15 bases separating them. Germline V CDR1 and CDR2: MDHEN, SYDVKM. The CDR3 sequence is 15 residues long. This chain's CDR3 is CASIRASSAYNEQFF. In DNA, the CDR3 is TGTGCCAGCATTAGAGCCTCCTCGGCCTACAATGAGCAGTTCTTC. Full variable domain (rest looked up from reference TRBV28 and TRBJ2-1): DVKVTQSSRYLVKRTGEKVFLECVQDMDHENMFWYRQDPGLGLRLIYFSYDVKMKEKGDIPEGYSVSREKKERFSLILESASTNQTSMYLCASIRASSAYNEQFFGPGTRLTVL.

The J gene is TRBJ1-5, the V gene TRBV6-5; D perhaps matches TRBD1 (5 bases). Per the germline V gene, CDR1 is MNHEY and CDR2 is SVGAGI. The CDR3 length is 13 residues. V was shortened by 6 bases and J by 5 bases, with 11 bases between the two germline ends. The CDR3 DNA is TGTGCCAGCAGCGACAAGGGGTATCAGCCCCAGCATTTT. Translation: CASSDKGYQPQHF.

This chain uses TRBV3-1 (or the pseudogene TRBV3-2) with TRBJ2-2, with D perhaps matching TRBD1 (6 bases). V was shortened by 0 bases and J by 9 bases, with 11 bases between the two germline ends. This CDR3 comprises 14 residues. Germline-derived CDR1 and CDR2 are LGHDT and YNNKEL (reference sequence). DNA of the CDR3: TGTGCCAGCAGCCAAGAGCAGGGGACGCGGGAGCTGTTTTTT. Protein: CASSQEQGTRELFF.

The chain combines TRBV2 with TRBJ2-1; TRBD2 matches at 9 bases. V was pared by 2 bases and J by 4 bases, with 21 bases of the junction left unmatched. Per the germline V gene, CDR1 is SNHLY and CDR2 is FYNNEI. The CDR3 has 21 amino acids. In nucleotides, the CDR3 is TGTGCCAGCAGTGAACCCTCCCATACCCACCCCCTAGCGGGGTCGTACAATGAGCAGTTCTTC. Protein sequence: CASSEPSHTHPLAGSYNEQFF.

The rearrangement joins TRBV5-5 to TRBJ2-2; D is unresolved. The CDR3 runs to 14 residues. Between the trimmed V and J ends, which lost 1 base and 6 bases, there was a span of 10 bases. Germline CDR1 and CDR2: SGHKS and YYEKEE (reference sequence). The CDR3 DNA reads TGTGCCAGCAGCTTGATAAGGGCGCCCGGGGAGCTGTTTTTT. It encodes CASSLIRAPGELFF.

The chain uses TRBV4-2 and TRBJ2-4, with no clear D. The CDR3 is 16 residues long. The V and J ends lost 6 bases and 0 bases respectively, with 15 bases between them. In germline, CDR1 is LGHNA, CDR2 YNFKEQ. As DNA, the CDR3 is TGTGCCAGCAGTCAGGACCCCACAGTAGCCAAAAACATTCAGTACTTC. Translating gives CASSQDPTVAKNIQYF.

This chain connects TRBV6-5 to TRBJ2-7; the D gene is possibly TRBD1 (6 bases). The length of the CDR3 is 14 residues. V lost 8 bases, J lost 3 bases, and 17 bases lay in between. The germline V gene has CDR1 MNHEY and CDR2 SVGAGI. Here the CDR3 DNA reads TGTGCCAGCTCCCCCCAGGGGCTAAACTACGAGCAGTACTTC. It codes for CASSPQGLNYEQYF.

The chain links TRBV5-5 to TRBJ2-7; 7 bases align to TRBD1. With 1 base clipped from V and 6 bases from J, the junction kept 4 bases outside the gene matches. The germline V gene encodes CDR1 SGHKS and CDR2 YYEKEE (reference sequence). The CDR3 has 13 residues. CDR3 bases: TGTGCCAGCAGCTTGCCATCAGGGGGCGAGCAGTACTTC. The encoded protein is CASSLPSGGEQYF.

The J gene is TRBJ2-1, the V gene TRBV7-9; 14 nucleotides align to TRBD2. The CDR3 sequence is 18 residues long. V was pared by 8 bases and J by 5 bases, with 14 bases of the junction left unmatched. Germline loops: CDR1 SEHNR, CDR2 FQNEAQ (reference sequence). In DNA form, the CDR3 reads TGTGCCAGCTCTCCTGGGGGACTAGCGGGAGCTGACGACAATGAGCAGTTCTTC. This encodes CASSPGGLAGADDNEQFF.

The chain couples TRBV6-2 or TRBV6-3 to TRBJ2-3; a weak D match, TRBD1 (6 bases). CDR3 length: 16 residues. CDR1 is MNHEY, CDR2 SVGEGT, per germline. V gave up 4 bases and J gave up 0 bases, with 14 bases separating them. Here the CDR3 reads CASSLSTGSSTDTQYF. As DNA, the CDR3 is TGTGCCAGCAGTTTATCGACAGGTTCTAGCACAGATACGCAGTATTTT.

This sequence joins TRBV7-6 and TRBJ2-1, with D possibly TRBD2 on 6 matching bases. The germline V gene encodes CDR1 SGHVS and CDR2 FNYEAQ. The CDR3 totals 15 residues. V was shortened by 5 bases and J by 4 bases, with 15 bases between the two germline ends. DNA of the CDR3: TGTGCCAGCAGCCCTACTAGCTTCCTGTACAATGAGCAGTTCTTC. This translates into CASSPTSFLYNEQFF.

The chain joins TRBV27 to TRBJ2-5, with TRBD2 matching 7 bases. Germline CDR1 is MNHEY and CDR2 is SMNVEV (reference sequence). V shed 5 bases, J shed 4 bases, and the junction held 7 bases outside the gene matches. The CDR3 sequence is 14 residues long. The DNA of the CDR3 is TGTGCCAGCAGTCGGAAGGGGAGGGGAGAGACCCAGTACTTC. The encoded protein is CASSRKGRGETQYF.

This CDR3 is CSVVPSERDGWGEQFF. CDR3 nucleotide sequence: TGCAGCGTTGTGCCTAGCGAGAGAGATGGGTGGGGTGAGCAGTTCTTC. The chain uses TRBV29-1 and TRBJ2-1; tentatively, D is TRBD2 (6 bases). Germline values: CDR1 SQVTM, CDR2 ANQGSEA. V gave up 4 bases and J gave up 9 bases, with 25 bases separating them. The CDR3 length is 16 residues.

The V gene is TRBV19, the J gene TRBJ1-1; 7 bases align to TRBD1. The germline CDR1 and CDR2 sequences are LNHDA and SQIVND (reference sequence). The ends lost 5 bases at V and 5 bases at J; junction bases unmatched: 11. The CDR3 totals 15 residues. Here the CDR3 DNA reads TGTGCCAGTAGTTCCGCCTACAGGGGAGGAACTGAAGCTTTCTTT. It translates to CASSSAYRGGTEAFF.

The V gene is TRBV4-1, the J gene TRBJ2-1, with TRBD2 identical over 9 bases. There are 14 residues in the CDR3. Germline-derived CDR1 and CDR2 are MGHRA and YSYEKL. After removal of 0 bases from V and 10 bases from J, the junction contained 4 bases not matched to a gene. In DNA form, the CDR3 reads TGCGCCAGCAGCCAAGAGGGGACTAGCAGGGAGCAGTTCTTC. This translates into CASSQEGTSREQFF.

This chain joins TRBV6-5 and TRBJ1-2; possibly TRBD1 for D (5 bases). V was cut by 6 bases and J by 0 bases, with 8 bases left in between. Germline lookup yields CDR1 MNHEY and CDR2 SVGAGI. This CDR3 is 13 amino acids long. CDR3 DNA: TGTGCCAGCAGAGACAGTTCTAACTATGGCTACACCTTC. Its protein is CASRDSSNYGYTF.

The genes are TRBV7-9 and TRBJ1-3, with 7 nucleotides matching TRBD1. The germline gives CDR1 SEHNR, CDR2 FQNEAQ (reference sequence). The V gene end was trimmed by 3 bases and the J gene end by 3 bases; junction bases not matched to a gene: 11. The CDR3 is 17 residues long. The CDR3 nucleotides are TGTGCCAGCAGCTTGGGCTCACAGGGGATTTTTGGAAACACCATATATTTT. Translation: CASSLGSQGIFGNTIYF.

V usage is TRBV15 and J usage is TRBJ2-1, with 10 bases aligning to TRBD2. The CDR3 is 14 amino acids. J was trimmed by 9 bases and V by 5 bases; bases with no gene match: 7. The V gene's germline CDR1 is LNHNV and CDR2 YYDKDF (reference sequence). CDR3: CATSPPSGSLEQFF. As DNA, the CDR3 is TGTGCCACCAGCCCCCCTAGCGGGAGTCTTGAGCAGTTCTTC.

In this sample, this clone turned up a few times. This sequence joins TRBV5-4 and TRBJ1-1; weak D call: TRBD1 (6 bases). The CDR3 is made up of 18 amino acids. V was trimmed by 3 bases and J by 7 bases, leaving 28 bases between them. Germline-derived CDR1 and CDR2 are SGHNT and YYREEE (reference sequence). The CDR3 loop reads CASSSVGEGVFRLDEAFF. For the CDR3, the DNA is TGTGCCAGCAGCTCGGTCGGCGAGGGGGTTTTTCGTCTTGATGAAGCTTTCTTT.

About this clone: The sample contains more than one DNA sequence encoding this CDR3. J is TRBJ1-2 and V is TRBV5-4; D is possibly TRBD1 (5 bases). The V gene's germline CDR1 is SGHNT and CDR2 YYREEE (reference sequence). CDR3 size: 16 residues. Trimming took off 0 bases at V and 8 bases at J, with 20 bases between the two ends. In nucleotides, the CDR3 is TGTGCCAGCAGCTTGGGTGGGGGAGGTTGGGAGGGCGGCTACACCTTC. Translating gives CASSLGGGGWEGGYTF.